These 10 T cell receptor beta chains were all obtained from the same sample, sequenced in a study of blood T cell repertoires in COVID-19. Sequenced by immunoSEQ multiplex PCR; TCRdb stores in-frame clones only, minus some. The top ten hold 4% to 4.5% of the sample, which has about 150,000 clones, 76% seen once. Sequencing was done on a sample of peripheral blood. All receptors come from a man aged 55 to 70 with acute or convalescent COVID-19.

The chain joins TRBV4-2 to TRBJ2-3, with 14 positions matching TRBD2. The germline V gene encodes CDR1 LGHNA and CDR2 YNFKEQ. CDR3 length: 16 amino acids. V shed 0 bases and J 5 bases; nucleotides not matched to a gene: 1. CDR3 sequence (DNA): TGTGCCAGCAGCCAAGAAGGACTAGCGGGAGGAGATACGCAGTATTTT. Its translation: CASSQEGLAGGDTQYF.

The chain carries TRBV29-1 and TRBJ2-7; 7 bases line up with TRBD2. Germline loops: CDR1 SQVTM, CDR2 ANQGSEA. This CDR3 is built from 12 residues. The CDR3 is CNRNREGYEQYF. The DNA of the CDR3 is TGCAACAGAAATAGGGAGGGCTACGAGCAGTACTTC.

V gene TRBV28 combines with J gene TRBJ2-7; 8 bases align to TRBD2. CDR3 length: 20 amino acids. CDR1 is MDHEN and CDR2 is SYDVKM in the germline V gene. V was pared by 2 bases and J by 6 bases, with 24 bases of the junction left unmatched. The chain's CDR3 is CASSLVGGYGAGGGFREQYF. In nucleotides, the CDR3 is TGTGCCAGCAGTTTAGTCGGGGGGTACGGGGCGGGAGGAGGCTTCCGCGAGCAGTACTTC.

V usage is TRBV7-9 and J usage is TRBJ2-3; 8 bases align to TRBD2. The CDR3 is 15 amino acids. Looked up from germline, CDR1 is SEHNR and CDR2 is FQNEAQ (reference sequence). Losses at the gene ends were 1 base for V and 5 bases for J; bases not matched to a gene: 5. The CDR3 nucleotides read TGTGCCAGCAGCTTAGTCGGGGGGGCCGGAGATACGCAGTATTTT. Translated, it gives CASSLVGGAGDTQYF.

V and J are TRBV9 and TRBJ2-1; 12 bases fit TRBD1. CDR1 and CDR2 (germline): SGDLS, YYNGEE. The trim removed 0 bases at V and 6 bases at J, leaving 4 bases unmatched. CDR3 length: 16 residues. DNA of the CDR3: TGTGCCAGCAGCGTAGGGGGACAGGGGGCGATCAATGAGCAGTTCTTC. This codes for CASSVGGQGAINEQFF.

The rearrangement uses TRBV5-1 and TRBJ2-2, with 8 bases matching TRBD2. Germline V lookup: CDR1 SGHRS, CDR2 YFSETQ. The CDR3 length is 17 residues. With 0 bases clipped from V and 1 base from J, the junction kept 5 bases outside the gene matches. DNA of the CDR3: TGCGCCAGCAGCTTGGCCGTGACTAGCGAGAACACCGGGGAGCTGTTTTTT. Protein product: CASSLAVTSENTGELFF.

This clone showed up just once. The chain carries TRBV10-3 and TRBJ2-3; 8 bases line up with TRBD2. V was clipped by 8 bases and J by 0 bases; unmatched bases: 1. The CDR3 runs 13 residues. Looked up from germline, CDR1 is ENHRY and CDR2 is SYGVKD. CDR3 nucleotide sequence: TGTGCCATCCGGGGGGGTAGCACAGATACGCAGTATTTT. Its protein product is CAIRGGSTDTQYF.

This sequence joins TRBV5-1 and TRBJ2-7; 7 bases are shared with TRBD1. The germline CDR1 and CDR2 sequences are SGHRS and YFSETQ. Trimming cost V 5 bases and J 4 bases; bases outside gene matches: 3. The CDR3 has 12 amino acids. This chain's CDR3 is CASSQGEYEQYF. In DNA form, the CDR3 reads TGCGCCAGCAGTCAGGGGGAGTACGAGCAGTACTTC.

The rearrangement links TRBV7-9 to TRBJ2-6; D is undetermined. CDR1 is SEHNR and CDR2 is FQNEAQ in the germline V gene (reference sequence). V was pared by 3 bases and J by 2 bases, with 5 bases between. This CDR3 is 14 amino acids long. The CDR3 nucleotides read TGTGCCAGCAGCTTTAGTACTGGGGCCAACGTCCTGACTTTC. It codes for CASSFSTGANVLTF.

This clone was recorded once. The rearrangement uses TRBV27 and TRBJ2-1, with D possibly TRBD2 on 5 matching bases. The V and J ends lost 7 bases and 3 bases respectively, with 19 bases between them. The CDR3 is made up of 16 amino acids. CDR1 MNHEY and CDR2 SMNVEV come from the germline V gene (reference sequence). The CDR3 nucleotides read TGTGCCAGCACCGAGGCCAGTGGTAGCGTCTACAATGAGCAGTTCTTC. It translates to CASTEASGSVYNEQFF.